The T cell receptor (beta chain) described here comes from a study of T cell responses to AZD1222 COVID-19 vaccine. Regarding the study as a whole: After two AZD1222 doses, spike-specific TCR breadth and depth rose versus day 0. The donor cohort was predominantly white British with a female majority, and clonal diversity may have been underestimated. At study baseline, merely roughly 6 AZD1222 recipients were seropositive.

Pooled in the analysis were second doses at about 4 or about 12 weeks. This clone was picked up one time. As yet, its antigen is unknown. Some clones are missing from TCRdb's copy, which holds only in-frame ones; the method was immunoSEQ multiplex PCR. The table shows roughly 120,000 clones, with 85% to 90% occurring only once. Germline trimming cut 3 bases from V and 4 bases from J; bases unmatched to any gene: 6. The length of the CDR3 is 15 residues. Germline V gene data show CDR1 as KGHDR and CDR2 as SFDVKD. V is TRBV24-1 and J is TRBJ2-3; 7 bases match TRBD2. The input for sequencing was peripheral blood, taken 28 days after the second AZD1222 dose. The sequence came from an adult who received the AZD1222 COVID-19 vaccine. CDR3 amino acids: CATSDPGLNPDTQYF. CDR3 sequence (DNA): TGTGCCACCAGTGATCCGGGACTAAACCCAGATACGCAGTATTTT.